A selection of T cell receptor beta chains follows, all from one sample in a study of blood T cell repertoires in COVID-19. Measured with immunoSEQ multiplex PCR; TCRdb has only the in-frame clones, and not every one. Altogether some 170,000 clones are present, over 80% being singletons, with the ten largest covering around 8%. The sequencing input was peripheral blood. These receptors were obtained from a woman aged 65 to 85 with acute or convalescent COVID-19. The CDR3 runs from the conserved cysteine through the conserved F or W. Fields, in order: clone size, V gene, D gene, J gene, CDR3 protein, CDR3 DNA. D genes are given only for firm matches. Some rows mark clone size as missing; the rest say once, few, many or name a class of expanded clone.

clone_size: NA; v_call: TRBV27; d_call: NA; j_call: TRBJ1-2; cdr3_aa: CASSFSGQYGYTF; cdr3_nt: TGTGCCAGCAGTTTCTCCGGACAGTATGGCTACACCTTC
clone_size: NA; v_call: TRBV5-8; d_call: NA; j_call: TRBJ2-1; cdr3_aa: CASSLPEGVIYNEQFF; cdr3_nt: TGTGCCAGCAGCTTGCCGGAGGGAGTTATTTACAATGAGCAGTTCTTC
clone_size: NA; v_call: TRBV15; d_call: TRBD2; j_call: TRBJ2-1; cdr3_aa: CATSRLRTSGSNEQFF; cdr3_nt: TGTGCCACCAGCAGACTAAGGACTAGCGGGAGCAATGAGCAGTTCTTC
clone_size: NA; v_call: TRBV3-1/TRBV3-2; d_call: NA; j_call: TRBJ2-3; cdr3_aa: CASSQDLLGTDTQYF; cdr3_nt: TGTGCCAGCAGCCAAGATCTCTTAGGCACAGATACGCAGTATTTT
clone_size: NA; v_call: TRBV2; d_call: TRBD2; j_call: TRBJ2-5; cdr3_aa: CASRPGLAGGGPRETQYF; cdr3_nt: TGTGCCAGCAGGCCGGGACTAGCGGGAGGGGGGCCGAGGGAGACCCAGTACTTC
clone_size: NA; v_call: TRBV27; d_call: TRBD1; j_call: TRBJ2-7; cdr3_aa: CASSTRGPAEQYF; cdr3_nt: TGTGCCAGCAGTACAAGGGGGCCCGCCGAGCAGTACTTC
clone_size: NA; v_call: TRBV5-1; d_call: NA; j_call: TRBJ2-2; cdr3_aa: CASSVRGGDTGELFF; cdr3_nt: TGCGCCAGCAGCGTTAGAGGAGGGGACACCGGGGAGCTGTTTTTT
clone_size: NA; v_call: TRBV7-2; d_call: NA; j_call: TRBJ1-1; cdr3_aa: CASSLRRGFTEAFF; cdr3_nt: TGTGCCAGCAGCTTACGTCGGGGATTCACTGAAGCTTTCTTT
clone_size: NA; v_call: TRBV5-1; d_call: TRBD2; j_call: TRBJ2-5; cdr3_aa: CASSQGLAGLQETQYF; cdr3_nt: TGCGCCAGCAGCCAGGGACTAGCGGGATTGCAAGAGACCCAGTACTTC
clone_size: NA; v_call: TRBV7-8; d_call: NA; j_call: TRBJ2-1; cdr3_aa: CASSLRVEQFF; cdr3_nt: TGTGCCAGCAGCTTAAGAGTTGAGCAGTTCTTC
clone_size: NA; v_call: TRBV5-1; d_call: NA; j_call: TRBJ1-3; cdr3_aa: CASSSLESISSGNTIYF; cdr3_nt: TGCGCCAGCAGCTCACTTGAGTCAATTAGCTCTGGAAACACCATATATTTT
clone_size: few; v_call: TRBV5-1; d_call: NA; j_call: TRBJ2-2; cdr3_aa: CASSLRAGGHTGELFF; cdr3_nt: TGCGCCAGCAGCTTGCGGGCCGGGGGGCACACCGGGGAGCTGTTTTTT
clone_size: NA; v_call: TRBV24-1; d_call: TRBD1; j_call: TRBJ1-2; cdr3_aa: CATSEDDRVNGYTF; cdr3_nt: TGTGCCACCAGTGAAGATGACAGGGTAAATGGCTACACCTTC
clone_size: few; v_call: TRBV19; d_call: NA; j_call: TRBJ1-5; cdr3_aa: CASSIRTDYSNQPQHF; cdr3_nt: TGTGCCAGTAGTATTCGGACAGATTATAGCAATCAGCCCCAGCATTTT
clone_size: few; v_call: TRBV4-2; d_call: NA; j_call: TRBJ1-2; cdr3_aa: CASRGPGQENYGYTF; cdr3_nt: TGTGCCAGCAGAGGGCCGGGACAAGAAAACTATGGCTACACCTTC
clone_size: NA; v_call: TRBV5-1; d_call: TRBD1; j_call: TRBJ2-5; cdr3_aa: CASSQGALGRETQYF; cdr3_nt: TGCGCCAGCAGCCAGGGGGCGCTTGGTAGGGAGACCCAGTACTTC
clone_size: NA; v_call: TRBV5-4; d_call: NA; j_call: TRBJ1-2; cdr3_aa: CASTFQGRGGYTF; cdr3_nt: TGTGCCAGCACCTTCCAGGGAAGAGGTGGCTACACCTTC
clone_size: NA; v_call: TRBV7-9; d_call: TRBD1; j_call: TRBJ1-2; cdr3_aa: CASSLGGQGHYGYTF; cdr3_nt: TGTGCCAGCAGCTTAGGGGGACAGGGCCACTATGGCTACACCTTC
clone_size: NA; v_call: TRBV7-6; d_call: NA; j_call: TRBJ2-7; cdr3_aa: CASSLNRETAEQYF; cdr3_nt: TGTGCCAGCAGCTTAAATCGGGAAACGGCCGAGCAGTACTTC
clone_size: NA; v_call: TRBV28; d_call: NA; j_call: TRBJ1-2; cdr3_aa: CATMWTAFTPNYGYTF; cdr3_nt: TGTGCCACCATGTGGACTGCTTTTACCCCTAACTATGGCTACACCTTC
clone_size: NA; v_call: TRBV4-1; d_call: NA; j_call: TRBJ1-1; cdr3_aa: CASSLGRGRETEAFF; cdr3_nt: TGCGCCAGCAGCCTTGGAAGGGGTCGAGAAACTGAAGCTTTCTTT
clone_size: NA; v_call: TRBV7-2; d_call: NA; j_call: TRBJ2-5; cdr3_aa: CASSLAGYQETQYF; cdr3_nt: TGTGCCAGCAGCTTGGCGGGATACCAAGAGACCCAGTACTTC
clone_size: NA; v_call: TRBV5-4; d_call: NA; j_call: TRBJ2-3; cdr3_aa: CASKRQASRTDTQYF; cdr3_nt: TGTGCCAGCAAGCGGCAGGCTAGCCGCACAGATACGCAGTATTTT
clone_size: few; v_call: TRBV19; d_call: NA; j_call: TRBJ1-5; cdr3_aa: CASSIGGDRPQHF; cdr3_nt: TGTGCCAGTAGTATCGGCGGGGACCGGCCCCAGCATTTT
clone_size: NA; v_call: TRBV5-6; d_call: NA; j_call: TRBJ2-7; cdr3_aa: CASSLKGGSYEQYF; cdr3_nt: TGTGCCAGCAGCTTGAAGGGGGGGTCCTACGAGCAGTACTTC
clone_size: NA; v_call: TRBV6-2/TRBV6-3; d_call: NA; j_call: TRBJ1-5; cdr3_aa: CASSYRRVRGGNQPQHF; cdr3_nt: TGTGCCAGCAGTTACAGGAGGGTCCGAGGAGGCAATCAGCCCCAGCATTTT
clone_size: NA; v_call: TRBV5-6; d_call: NA; j_call: TRBJ1-4; cdr3_aa: CASSLARSGKLFF; cdr3_nt: TGTGCCAGCAGCTTGGCCCGATCGGGGAAACTGTTTTTT